A single sample gave rise to the 5 T cell receptor beta chains below, sequenced in a study of cytomegalovirus exposure and HLA in healthy donors. This PCR relied on a set of 60 Vbeta primers and 13 Jbeta primers. Using immunoSEQ multiplex PCR, the repertoire was profiled, and TCRdb retains in-frame clones only, with some absent. The profile covers about 93,000 clones, with approximately 72% appearing a single time and over 3% taken by the ten largest. The sequencing sample was made of PBMCs. All receptors derive from a woman aged 35 to 49 in good health and CMV-seronegative.

This clone was observed a handful of times. The chain employs TRBV4-1 and TRBJ1-1; D perhaps matches TRBD1 (5 bases). V was trimmed by 0 bases and J by 4 bases, leaving 12 bases between them. The germline gives CDR1 MGHRA, CDR2 YSYEKL. The CDR3 is made up of 15 amino acids. The CDR3 sequence is CASSQEGGGVTEAFF. The CDR3 region has the DNA TGCGCCAGCAGCCAAGAGGGTGGAGGGGTCACTGAAGCTTTCTTT.

V gene TRBV6-6 combines with J gene TRBJ1-4; 7 bases fit TRBD1. CDR3 size: 14 residues. Germline CDR1 reads MNHNY; CDR2 reads SVGAGI (reference sequence). The V gene end was trimmed by 5 bases and the J gene end by 8 bases; junction bases not matched to a gene: 8. The chain's CDR3 is CASSPRTGREKLFF. For the CDR3, the DNA is TGTGCCAGCAGTCCCCGGACAGGCCGAGAAAAACTGTTTTTT.

In its sample, this clone was seen a few times. The V call is TRBV11-2, the J call TRBJ2-5; TRBD1 matches 7 bases. From germline, CDR1 is SGHAT and CDR2 FQNNGV. This CDR3 spans 16 amino acids. V lost 2 bases, J lost 2 bases, and 8 bases stayed unmatched. CDR3 DNA sequence: TGTGCCAGCAGCTTAAGGGACAGCCTCTATCAAGAGACCCAGTACTTC. Translating it yields CASSLRDSLYQETQYF.

This chain connects TRBV6-6 to TRBJ2-5; 7 bases match TRBD1. The DNA end is a closer match to TRBJ2-7, so the J assignment may be wrong. There are 14 residues in the CDR3. The V gene's germline CDR1 is MNHNY and CDR2 SVGAGI (reference sequence). The CDR3 DNA sequence: TGTGCCAGCAGAAAACCGGGACAGACCTACGAGCAGTACTTC. It codes for CASRKPGQTYEQYF.

The chain couples TRBV18 to TRBJ2-3; 7 bases are shared with TRBD1. The CDR3 has 13 residues. Losses at the gene ends were 5 bases for V and 3 bases for J; bases not matched to a gene: 2. Germline V lookup: CDR1 KGHSH, CDR2 LQKENI. The CDR3 here is CASSLGQTDTQYF. The CDR3 coding sequence is TGTGCCAGCTCATTGGGACAGACAGATACGCAGTATTTT.